The rows below give T cell receptor beta chains drawn from one sample of a study of T cell responses to AZD1222 COVID-19 vaccine. Sequencing was performed with immunoSEQ multiplex PCR; in TCRdb, only in-frame clones are kept and a portion is missing. Among some 93,000 clones, 85% to 90% were seen once, and the ten largest hold roughly an eighth. Sequences were derived from peripheral blood, sampled 28 days after the second AZD1222 dose. Receptor source: an adult who received the AZD1222 COVID-19 vaccine. Both conserved end residues are part of each CDR3. The D gene is left open where the match is weak. For some rows the clone size is stated as once, few or many, or as a class when expanded; others skip it.

clone_size: NA; d_call: NA; v_call: TRBV29-1; j_call: TRBJ1-5; cdr3_aa: CSVRTGLGQPQHF; cdr3_nt: TGCAGCGTTCGAACGGGGTTGGGACAGCCCCAGCATTTT
clone_size: NA; d_call: NA; v_call: TRBV6-2/TRBV6-3; j_call: TRBJ2-7; cdr3_aa: CASSTPVGANEQYF; cdr3_nt: TGTGCCAGCAGTACCCCCGTGGGGGCGAACGAGCAGTACTTC
clone_size: once; d_call: NA; v_call: TRBV19; j_call: TRBJ2-5; cdr3_aa: CATGFQGRETQYF; cdr3_nt: TGTGCCACCGGGTTTCAGGGGCGGGAGACCCAGTACTTC
clone_size: NA; d_call: TRBD1; v_call: TRBV5-5; j_call: TRBJ2-1; cdr3_aa: CASSQGQGGYNEQFF; cdr3_nt: TGTGCCAGCAGCCAGGGACAGGGGGGGTACAATGAGCAGTTCTTC
clone_size: NA; d_call: NA; v_call: TRBV7-3; j_call: TRBJ2-2; cdr3_aa: CASSLNHLAPRKPTGELFF; cdr3_nt: TGTGCCAGCAGCTTAAACCACCTGGCCCCACGCAAGCCAACCGGGGAGCTGTTTTTT
clone_size: NA; d_call: NA; v_call: TRBV5-6; j_call: TRBJ1-2; cdr3_aa: CASSLGLQGNYGYTF; cdr3_nt: TGTGCCAGCAGCTTGGGTCTCCAGGGGAACTATGGCTACACCTTC
clone_size: NA; d_call: TRBD2; v_call: TRBV2; j_call: TRBJ2-7; cdr3_aa: CASRSGGTTYEQYF; cdr3_nt: TGTGCCAGCAGGAGCGGGGGGACGACCTACGAGCAGTACTTC
clone_size: NA; d_call: NA; v_call: TRBV7-2; j_call: TRBJ1-1; cdr3_aa: CASSLQRQNTEAFF; cdr3_nt: TGTGCCAGCAGCTTACAACGCCAGAACACTGAAGCTTTCTTT
clone_size: once; d_call: TRBD1; v_call: TRBV7-2; j_call: TRBJ1-6; cdr3_aa: CASSPGTGSLPLHF; cdr3_nt: TGTGCCAGCAGCCCCGGGACAGGGTCGCTACCCCTCCACTTT
clone_size: few; d_call: NA; v_call: TRBV5-4; j_call: TRBJ2-7; cdr3_aa: CASSLAERRLYEQYF; cdr3_nt: TGTGCCAGCAGCTTGGCCGAGCGGCGTCTCTACGAGCAGTACTTC
clone_size: few; d_call: NA; v_call: TRBV6-2/TRBV6-3; j_call: TRBJ2-7; cdr3_aa: CASSPSRAGRGEQYF; cdr3_nt: TGTGCCAGCAGCCCATCAAGGGCCGGGAGAGGGGAGCAGTACTTC
clone_size: NA; d_call: NA; v_call: TRBV5-4; j_call: TRBJ1-1; cdr3_aa: CASSANEGQTFF; cdr3_nt: TGTGCCAGCAGCGCGAACGAGGGACAAACTTTCTTT
clone_size: NA; d_call: NA; v_call: TRBV6-2/TRBV6-3; j_call: TRBJ2-1; cdr3_aa: CASSYFGGHSYNEQFF; cdr3_nt: TGTGCCAGCAGTTACTTCGGAGGCCACTCCTACAATGAGCAGTTCTTC
clone_size: NA; d_call: TRBD1; v_call: TRBV5-5; j_call: TRBJ1-2; cdr3_aa: CASTPRGDYGYTF; cdr3_nt: TGTGCCAGCACCCCCAGGGGGGACTATGGCTACACCTTC
clone_size: NA; d_call: NA; v_call: TRBV7-9; j_call: TRBJ1-6; cdr3_aa: CASSLVTGEVNSPLHF; cdr3_nt: TGTGCCAGCAGCTTAGTTACGGGGGAGGTGAATTCACCCCTCCACTTT
clone_size: NA; d_call: NA; v_call: TRBV7-9; j_call: TRBJ1-2; cdr3_aa: CASTLYRDTHYGYTF; cdr3_nt: TGTGCCAGCACGCTCTATCGGGACACCCACTATGGCTACACCTTC
clone_size: NA; d_call: NA; v_call: TRBV6-5; j_call: TRBJ2-7; cdr3_aa: CASSSGVHHEQYF; cdr3_nt: TGTGCCAGCAGTTCGGGAGTACACCACGAGCAGTACTTC
clone_size: NA; d_call: NA; v_call: TRBV27; j_call: TRBJ1-5; cdr3_aa: CASSLWQGNQPQHF; cdr3_nt: TGTGCCAGCAGTTTGTGGCAGGGAAATCAGCCCCAGCATTTT
clone_size: few; d_call: NA; v_call: TRBV5-1; j_call: TRBJ1-4; cdr3_aa: CASSLAPAGANEKLFF; cdr3_nt: TGCGCCAGCAGCTTGGCCCCCGCGGGGGCTAATGAAAAACTGTTTTTT
clone_size: few; d_call: NA; v_call: TRBV10-3; j_call: TRBJ2-1; cdr3_aa: CAISGDQQSSSYNEQFF; cdr3_nt: TGTGCCATCAGTGGCGACCAGCAGTCGAGCTCCTACAATGAGCAGTTCTTC
clone_size: NA; d_call: NA; v_call: TRBV5-4; j_call: TRBJ2-5; cdr3_aa: CASSRDQETQYF; cdr3_nt: TGTGCCAGCAGCCGGGACCAAGAGACCCAGTACTTC
clone_size: NA; d_call: NA; v_call: TRBV28; j_call: TRBJ1-4; cdr3_aa: CASSLTDSPTNEKLFF; cdr3_nt: TGTGCCAGCAGTCTTACGGACAGCCCAACTAATGAAAAACTGTTTTTT
clone_size: few; d_call: NA; v_call: TRBV5-4; j_call: TRBJ2-7; cdr3_aa: CASSPSYEQYF; cdr3_nt: TGTGCCAGCAGCCCGTCCTACGAGCAGTACTTC
clone_size: NA; d_call: NA; v_call: TRBV7-2; j_call: TRBJ1-3; cdr3_aa: CASSLAPGNTIYF; cdr3_nt: TGTGCCAGCAGCTTAGCTCCCGGAAACACCATATATTTT
clone_size: NA; d_call: NA; v_call: TRBV7-8; j_call: TRBJ1-4; cdr3_aa: CASSLEGLGTNEKLFF; cdr3_nt: TGTGCCAGCAGCTTAGAGGGGTTGGGAACTAATGAAAAACTGTTTTTT
clone_size: NA; d_call: NA; v_call: TRBV15; j_call: TRBJ2-7; cdr3_aa: CATSRDPGSSYEQYF; cdr3_nt: TGTGCCACCAGCAGAGATCCGGGAAGCTCCTACGAGCAGTACTTC
clone_size: NA; d_call: NA; v_call: TRBV4-2; j_call: TRBJ1-1; cdr3_aa: CASSQGVREALAFF; cdr3_nt: TGTGCCAGCAGCCAAGGAGTCAGGGAGGCGTTGGCTTTCTTT
clone_size: once; d_call: NA; v_call: TRBV28; j_call: TRBJ2-7; cdr3_aa: CASSLVAVGKIYEQYF; cdr3_nt: TGTGCCAGCAGTTTAGTAGCTGTGGGGAAAATCTACGAGCAGTACTTC
clone_size: NA; d_call: NA; v_call: TRBV11-2; j_call: TRBJ2-2; cdr3_aa: CASSPTGYTGELFF; cdr3_nt: TGTGCCAGCAGCCCTACAGGGTACACCGGGGAGCTGTTTTTT
clone_size: NA; d_call: TRBD2; v_call: TRBV7-2; j_call: TRBJ2-7; cdr3_aa: CASSPSGARSEQYF; cdr3_nt: TGTGCCAGCAGCCCTAGCGGAGCCAGGAGCGAGCAGTACTTC
clone_size: NA; d_call: TRBD2; v_call: TRBV29-1; j_call: TRBJ2-5; cdr3_aa: CSVEDRGGGVAQYF; cdr3_nt: TGCAGCGTTGAAGATCGGGGCGGGGGAGTGGCCCAGTACTTC
clone_size: NA; d_call: TRBD1; v_call: TRBV9; j_call: TRBJ2-1; cdr3_aa: CASSDSTGGPEQFF; cdr3_nt: TGTGCCAGCAGCGATTCAACAGGGGGACCTGAGCAGTTCTTC
clone_size: NA; d_call: NA; v_call: TRBV6-4; j_call: TRBJ1-2; cdr3_aa: CASGAALYGYTF; cdr3_nt: TGTGCCAGCGGGGCGGCCCTTTATGGCTACACCTTC
clone_size: NA; d_call: NA; v_call: TRBV7-3; j_call: TRBJ2-3; cdr3_aa: CASSPMGQGGGDTQYF; cdr3_nt: TGTGCCAGCAGCCCCATGGGGCAGGGTGGGGGAGATACGCAGTATTTT
clone_size: NA; d_call: NA; v_call: TRBV11-3; j_call: TRBJ2-7; cdr3_aa: CASSLDGGEQYF; cdr3_nt: TGTGCCAGCAGCTTAGATGGGGGAGAGCAGTACTTC
clone_size: NA; d_call: NA; v_call: TRBV19; j_call: TRBJ1-2; cdr3_aa: CASSISQGAYGYTF; cdr3_nt: TGTGCCAGTAGTATAAGTCAGGGCGCCTATGGCTACACCTTC
clone_size: NA; d_call: NA; v_call: TRBV10-3; j_call: TRBJ2-2; cdr3_aa: CAITQSLGLNTGELFF; cdr3_nt: TGTGCCATCACCCAATCGTTGGGATTGAACACCGGGGAGCTGTTTTTT
clone_size: NA; d_call: TRBD2; v_call: TRBV4-1; j_call: TRBJ2-7; cdr3_aa: CASSQDQGQTILAGGPYF; cdr3_nt: TGCGCCAGCAGCCAAGATCAGGGACAGACGATCCTAGCGGGAGGGCCCTACTTC
clone_size: NA; d_call: TRBD2; v_call: TRBV3-1/TRBV3-2; j_call: TRBJ2-7; cdr3_aa: CASSQGTSGSGEQYF; cdr3_nt: TGTGCCAGCAGCCAAGGGACTAGCGGGAGCGGGGAGCAGTACTTC
clone_size: NA; d_call: NA; v_call: TRBV5-1; j_call: TRBJ1-2; cdr3_aa: CASSLGTTGDYGYTF; cdr3_nt: TGCGCCAGCAGCTTGGGGACCACGGGTGACTATGGCTACACCTTC
clone_size: NA; d_call: NA; v_call: TRBV5-1; j_call: TRBJ1-4; cdr3_aa: CASSLEGSPRMDEKLFF; cdr3_nt: TGCGCCAGCAGCTTGGAGGGGAGCCCGCGGATGGATGAAAAACTGTTTTTT
clone_size: NA; d_call: NA; v_call: TRBV29-1; j_call: TRBJ1-5; cdr3_aa: CSVAGSNQPQHF; cdr3_nt: TGCAGCGTTGCGGGTAGCAATCAGCCCCAGCATTTT
clone_size: NA; d_call: NA; v_call: TRBV20-1; j_call: TRBJ2-5; cdr3_aa: CSRGQETQYF; cdr3_nt: TGCAGCCGGGGACAAGAGACCCAGTACTTC
clone_size: NA; d_call: TRBD1; v_call: TRBV7-3; j_call: TRBJ2-2; cdr3_aa: CASSLTGPDYTGELFF; cdr3_nt: TGTGCCAGCAGCCTGACAGGGCCCGACTACACCGGGGAGCTGTTTTTT
clone_size: NA; d_call: NA; v_call: TRBV6-6; j_call: TRBJ1-4; cdr3_aa: CASTPGGRPGEKLFF; cdr3_nt: TGTGCCAGCACCCCTGGAGGGCGGCCTGGGGAAAAACTGTTTTTT
clone_size: NA; d_call: NA; v_call: TRBV9; j_call: TRBJ2-5; cdr3_aa: CASSPTGHHEETQYF; cdr3_nt: TGTGCCAGCAGCCCTACGGGACACCACGAAGAGACCCAGTACTTC
clone_size: NA; d_call: NA; v_call: TRBV5-6; j_call: TRBJ1-2; cdr3_aa: CASSFSGPNLNYGYTF; cdr3_nt: TGTGCCAGCAGCTTTTCTGGGCCGAACCTTAACTATGGCTACACCTTC
clone_size: few; d_call: NA; v_call: TRBV2; j_call: TRBJ1-4; cdr3_aa: CASSGSSPEKLFF; cdr3_nt: TGTGCCAGCAGTGGGAGCTCTCCCGAAAAACTGTTTTTT
clone_size: NA; d_call: NA; v_call: TRBV19; j_call: TRBJ1-1; cdr3_aa: CAIADGYTEAFF; cdr3_nt: TGTGCCATAGCCGACGGTTACACTGAAGCTTTCTTT